This entry lists 27 T cell receptor beta chains sequenced from one sample in a study of molecular identifiers for immune sequencing clone quantification. TCRdb independently ran MiXCR on the PCR reads; one entry per CDR3 protein. The sample carries about half a million distinct CDR3 sequences, roughly 24% recorded once. The specimen was naive CD8+ T cells from blood, with Jurkat cell RNA spiked in. Subset described: FACS-sorted CD8+CD4-CCR7+CD45RA+ naive T cells. These receptor sequences come from a human donor in good health. Some libraries in this study had Jurkat cell RNA spiked in.

This clonotype has a handful of counts. The chain carries TRBV20-1 and TRBJ2-1; TRBD2 matches at 11 bases. The V gene end was trimmed by 6 bases and the J gene end by 4 bases; junction bases not matched to a gene: 5. This CDR3 is built from 14 residues. Germline loops: CDR1 DFQATT, CDR2 SNEGSKA (reference sequence). The CDR3 loop reads CSAPGTSGYNEQFF. Written as DNA, the CDR3 is TGCAGTGCCCCCGGGACTAGCGGTTACAATGAGCAGTTCTTC.

In its sample, this clonotype was seen a few times. V and J are TRBV7-2 and TRBJ2-7, with TRBD2 matching 13 bases. The V gene end was trimmed by 3 bases and the J gene end by 4 bases; junction bases not matched to a gene: 9. Looked up from germline, CDR1 is SGHTA and CDR2 is FQGNSA. The CDR3 sequence is 17 residues long. The CDR3 DNA sequence: TGTGCCAGCAGCTTCGGTCGGACTAGCGGGAGTGGTTACGAGCAGTACTTC. It is translated as CASSFGRTSGSGYEQYF.

Remarks on this clonotype: Given a much more abundant clone one base away, this may be a read error. In DNA, the CDR3 is TGTGCCAGCAGCCAAGCAACCGGGACAGTACTTTACGAGCAGAACTTC. Translating gives CASSQATGTVLYEQNF. V gene TRBV14 combines with J gene TRBJ2-7; 7 positions match TRBD1. Germline V CDR1 and CDR2: SGHDN, FVKESK. This CDR3 has 16 amino acids.

The chain combines TRBV9 with TRBJ2-5; D is uncertain. Germline CDR1 and CDR2: SGDLS and YYNGEE. Trimming removed 0 bases from V and 1 base from J, with 7 bases in between. This CDR3 has 14 amino acids. As DNA, the CDR3 is TGTGCCAGCAGCGTAGGCCAGACCCAAGAGACCCAGTACTTC. Residues: CASSVGQTQETQYF.

The chain combines TRBV18 with TRBJ2-3; no clear D gene. With the DNA end fitting TRBJ1-5 better, the J assignment may be wrong. Looked up from germline, CDR1 is KGHSH and CDR2 is LQKENI. CDR3 length: 16 amino acids. The CDR3, as DNA: TGTGCCAGCTCACCCGACGGACTAGCGGGAGTAGATACGCAGCATTTT. Amino acids: CASSPDGLAGVDTQHF.

This clonotype was seen a handful of times. As DNA, the CDR3 is TGCAGTGCTGCCCAAGACAGGGGATGGGGCACTGAAGCTTTCTTT. It codes for CSAAQDRGWGTEAFF. V and J are TRBV20-1 and TRBJ1-1; TRBD1 agrees at 8 bases. V gave up 5 bases and J gave up 4 bases; unmatched junction bases: 12. The germline V gene encodes CDR1 DFQATT and CDR2 SNEGSKA (reference sequence). The CDR3 is 15 amino acids.

The chain couples TRBV7-2 to TRBJ1-2; 11 bases line up with TRBD1. The V segment lost 5 bases and the J segment 9 bases; nucleotides outside the gene matches: 5. The CDR3 contains 13 residues. Germline CDR1 reads SGHTA; CDR2 reads FQGNSA. The DNA for the CDR3 is TGTGCCAGCAGCATAGGACAGGGGGCGAGCTACACCTTC. Translating it yields CASSIGQGASYTF. The entire variable domain, with the rest obtained from reference TRBV7-2 and TRBJ1-2, is as follows: GAGVSQSPSNKVTEKGKDVELRCDPISGHTALYWYRQSLGQGLEFLIYFQGNSAPDKSGLPSDRFSAERTGGSVSTLTIQRTQQEDSAVYLCASSIGQGASYTFGSGTRLTVV.

This clonotype was observed many times. The gene calls are TRBV27 and TRBJ2-7; D gene uncertain. The length of the CDR3 is 15 residues. Between the trimmed V and J ends, which lost 10 bases and 5 bases, there was a span of 24 bases. Germline V gene lookup returns CDR1 MNHEY and CDR2 SMNVEV (reference sequence). CDR3 DNA: TGTGCCACCGGCGAAGGATGGGCTGCCAAAGACGAGCAGTACTTC. Amino acid sequence: CATGEGWAAKDEQYF.

This clonotype was recorded many times. The rearrangement links TRBV27 to TRBJ1-1; possible D gene TRBD1, 5 bases. The length of the CDR3 is 13 residues. Germline CDR1 is MNHEY and CDR2 is SMNVEV (reference sequence). Trimming left V 4 bases short and J 5 bases short, with 11 bases between. The CDR3, as DNA: TGTGCCAGCAGTTCCTCCTGGGGGACTGAAGCTTTCTTT. Its protein product is CASSSSWGTEAFF.

This CDR3 is CASRKNRDSSYNEQFF. CDR3 coding DNA: TGTGCCAGCAGGAAAAATAGGGACAGCTCCTACAATGAGCAGTTCTTC. This chain joins TRBV7-9 and TRBJ2-1, with 7 bases that match TRBD1. Germline CDR1 and CDR2: SEHNR and FQNEAQ (reference sequence). With V trimmed by 6 bases and J by 0 bases, 8 bases remained unmatched. This CDR3 has 16 amino acids.

The rearrangement joins TRBV4-1 to TRBJ1-6, with D perhaps TRBD1 (5 bases). Trimming cost V 4 bases and J 7 bases, with 14 bases left between them. Germline V CDR1 and CDR2: MGHRA, YSYEKL. CDR3 size: 15 residues. DNA for the CDR3: TGCGCCAGCAGCCGAGATTGGGGACCGAATTCACCCCTCCACTTT. This codes for CASSRDWGPNSPLHF.

The J gene is TRBJ1-6, the V gene TRBV4-3, with TRBD1 matching 7 bases. There are 16 residues in the CDR3. Trimming at V came to 0 bases and at J to 8 bases, leaving 7 bases not matched to a gene. Germline V lookup: CDR1 LGHNA, CDR2 YSLEER. The CDR3 is CASSQELRGLDSPLHF. Here the CDR3 DNA reads TGCGCCAGCAGCCAAGAACTTAGGGGGCTCGATTCACCCCTCCACTTT.

This clonotype was seen many times. This chain joins TRBV27 and TRBJ2-6; D is unclear. The CDR3 is 16 amino acids. From germline, CDR1 is MNHEY and CDR2 SMNVEV (reference sequence). Trimming shortened V by 5 bases and J by 1 base, and 12 bases separated the two germline ends. The CDR3 loop is CASSPVSWSGANVLTF. In DNA form, the CDR3 reads TGTGCCAGCAGTCCGGTGTCGTGGTCTGGGGCCAACGTCCTGACTTTC.

In this sample, this clonotype turned up a few times. The gene calls are TRBV29-1 and TRBJ2-7; TRBD1 is a possible D gene (6 bases). The germline CDR1 and CDR2 sequences are SQVTM and ANQGSEA. Between the trimmed V and J ends, which lost 6 bases and 2 bases, there was a span of 11 bases. The CDR3 length is 12 residues. In nucleotides, the CDR3 is TGCAGCGTACTACAGGGAACCTACGAGCAGTACTTC. It specifies CSVLQGTYEQYF.

This clonotype has a handful of counts. The conserved phenylalanine or tryptophan normally closing the CDR3 is absent here, so this likely arose from a read error. The chain employs TRBV5-5 and TRBJ2-3, with D hard to call. The V end was cut by 6 bases, the J end by 0 bases, with 14 bases between. The CDR3 contains 15 residues. The germline gives CDR1 SGHKS, CDR2 YYEKEE (reference sequence). The CDR3 sequence is CASMSGELSTDTQYY. In DNA form, the CDR3 reads TGTGCCAGCATGAGTGGAGAGCTTAGCACAGATACGCAGTATTAT.

Only a few counts were recorded for this clonotype. The chain links TRBV4-1 to TRBJ2-7; 7 bases are shared with TRBD2. CDR3 length: 16 amino acids. V lost 0 bases to trimming and J lost 4 bases; unmatched junction nucleotides: 9. Per germline, CDR1 MGHRA and CDR2 YSYEKL. The CDR3 DNA sequence: TGCGCCAGCAGCCAAGATGTTAGGCGGGAGCTTTACGAGCAGTACTTC. This translates into CASSQDVRRELYEQYF.

Notes on this clonotype: This sequence may be a read error, since a much larger clone differs from it by one base. The CDR3 coding sequence is TGTGCCGGCAACGGCCGGGGACTAGCGGGAGGGCCATGGTATACGCAGTATTTT. As protein: CAGNGRGLAGGPWYTQYF. The genes are TRBV28 and TRBJ2-3; 16 bases agree with TRBD2. The germline V gene has CDR1 MDHEN and CDR2 SYDVKM. The V gene end was trimmed by 11 bases and the J gene end by 7 bases; junction bases not matched to a gene: 18. The CDR3 is 18 amino acids.

This clonotype was recorded at least ten times. CDR3 nucleotides: TGCAGCGTTGGGATGGGACAATCTCCTGAAGCTTTCTTT. Amino acids: CSVGMGQSPEAFF. The rearrangement links TRBV29-1 to TRBJ1-1; TRBD1 might be the D (6 bases). CDR1 and CDR2 (germline): SQVTM, ANQGSEA. The CDR3 totals 13 residues. Trimming removed 4 bases at V and 6 bases at J, with 15 bases between.

The chain joins TRBV7-9 to TRBJ1-2; D unclear. Trimming took 5 bases from V and 2 from J, leaving 18 bases between them. CDR3 size: 16 residues. Germline values: CDR1 SEHNR, CDR2 FQNEAQ (reference sequence). Here the CDR3 reads CASSHDESFKNYGYTF. DNA for the CDR3: TGTGCCAGCAGCCACGACGAGAGTTTTAAAAACTATGGCTACACCTTC.

This clonotype has ten or more counts. This chain links TRBV28 with TRBJ2-3, with D unresolved. Trimming cost V 3 bases and J 2 bases, with 9 bases left between them. There are 14 residues in the CDR3. Looked up from germline, CDR1 is MDHEN and CDR2 is SYDVKM. This chain's CDR3 is CASSFDGLTDTQYF. Written as DNA, the CDR3 is TGTGCCAGCAGTTTCGACGGTCTCACAGATACGCAGTATTTT.

This chain links TRBV12-3 or TRBV12-4 with TRBJ1-1; D uncertain. V lost 7 bases and J lost 6, with 24 bases in between. There are 16 residues in the CDR3. Here the CDR3 reads CASTPAVWGDFAEAFF. In nucleotides, the CDR3 is TGTGCCAGCACCCCCGCCGTGTGGGGAGATTTCGCTGAAGCTTTCTTT.

This chain links TRBV28 with TRBJ1-2; D not certain. CDR1 is MDHEN and CDR2 is SYDVKM in the germline V gene. The CDR3 has 16 residues. The V end lost 4 bases, the J end lost 5 bases, and 20 bases lay between the germline ends. For the CDR3, the DNA is TGTGCCAGCAGTTCTAGAGCCGTGGACGTACGGTATGGCTACACCTTC. Amino acid sequence: CASSSRAVDVRYGYTF.

This clonotype showed up just a few times. The chain is built from TRBV7-9 and TRBJ1-2; TRBD1 matches at 9 bases. Losses at the gene ends were 5 bases for V and 3 bases for J; bases not matched to a gene: 10. Germline V gives CDR1 SEHNR, CDR2 FQNEAQ (reference sequence). The CDR3 sequence is 16 residues long. Here the CDR3 DNA reads TGTGCCAGCAGCCACGAACAGGGGGCGCGTGACTATGGCTACACCTTC. It specifies CASSHEQGARDYGYTF.

In its sample, this clonotype was seen many times. The chain is built from TRBV6-5 and TRBJ1-5; D remains unclear. Trimming shortened V by 2 bases and J by 11 bases, and 13 bases separated the two germline ends. The CDR3 runs 13 residues. The germline gives CDR1 MNHEY, CDR2 SVGAGI. The CDR3 bases are TGTGCCAGCAGTTACGGCCAAACCTTTGCCCAGCATTTT. This translates into CASSYGQTFAQHF.

The sample holds many counts of this clonotype. The rearrangement uses TRBV7-9 and TRBJ2-7; 9 bases match TRBD2. Germline loops: CDR1 SEHNR, CDR2 FQNEAQ (reference sequence). With 5 bases clipped from V and 3 bases from J, the junction kept 5 bases outside the gene matches. This CDR3 is 14 amino acids long. CDR3 residues: CASSVLAGDYEQYF. CDR3 in DNA: TGTGCCAGCAGCGTCTTAGCGGGGGACTACGAGCAGTACTTC.

This clonotype was seen only a few times. The rearrangement joins TRBV21-1 to TRBJ1-4. TRBV21-1 is reported as a pseudogene. There are 13 residues in the CDR3. The CDR3 spells CASIGFTNEKLFF. The CDR3 DNA is TGTGCCAGCATAGGGTTTACTAATGAAAAACTGTTTTTT.

In its sample, this clonotype was seen many times. This chain connects TRBV2 to TRBJ2-3; no clear D. The CDR3 sequence is 12 residues long. Looked up from germline, CDR1 is SNHLY and CDR2 is FYNNEI. The ends were cut back, 3 bases at V and 4 bases at J, with 5 bases in the middle. The CDR3 DNA reads TGTGCCAGCAGTGATCGGGCAGATACGCAGTATTTT. Protein sequence: CASSDRADTQYF.